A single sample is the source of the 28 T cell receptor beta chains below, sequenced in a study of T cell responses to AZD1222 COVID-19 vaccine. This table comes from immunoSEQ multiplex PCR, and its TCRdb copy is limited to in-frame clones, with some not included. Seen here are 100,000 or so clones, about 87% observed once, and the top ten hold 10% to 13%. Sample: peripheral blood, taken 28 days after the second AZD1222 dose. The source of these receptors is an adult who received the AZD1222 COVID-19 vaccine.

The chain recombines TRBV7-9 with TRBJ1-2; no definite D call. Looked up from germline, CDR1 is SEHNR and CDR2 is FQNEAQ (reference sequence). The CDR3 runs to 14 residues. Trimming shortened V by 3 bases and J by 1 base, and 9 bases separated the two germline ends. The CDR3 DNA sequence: TGTGCCAGCAGCTTCGGGCATCTTAACTATGGCTACACCTTC. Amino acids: CASSFGHLNYGYTF.

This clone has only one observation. The CDR3 coding sequence is TGTGCCAGCAGTTGGCTAGCGGGAGATGAGCAGTACTTC. Protein sequence: CASSWLAGDEQYF. The rearrangement uses TRBV6-1 and TRBJ2-7, with 10 nucleotides matching TRBD2. The germline gives CDR1 MNHNS, CDR2 SASEGT. The CDR3 is 13 amino acids. Trimming took 5 bases from V and 7 from J; bases not matched to a gene: 5.

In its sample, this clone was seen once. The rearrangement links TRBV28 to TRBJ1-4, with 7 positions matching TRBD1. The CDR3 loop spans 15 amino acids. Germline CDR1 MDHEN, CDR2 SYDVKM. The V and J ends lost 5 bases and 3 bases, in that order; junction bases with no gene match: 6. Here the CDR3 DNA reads TGTGCCAGCAGTCCCGGACAGGCGGCTAATGAAAAACTGTTTTTT. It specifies CASSPGQAANEKLFF.

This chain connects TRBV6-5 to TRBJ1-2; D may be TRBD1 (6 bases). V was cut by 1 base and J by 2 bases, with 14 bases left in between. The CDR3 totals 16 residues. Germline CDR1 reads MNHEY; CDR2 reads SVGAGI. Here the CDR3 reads CASSYLGGGANYGYTF. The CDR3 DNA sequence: TGTGCCAGCAGTTACTTAGGGGGGGGAGCCAACTATGGCTACACCTTC.

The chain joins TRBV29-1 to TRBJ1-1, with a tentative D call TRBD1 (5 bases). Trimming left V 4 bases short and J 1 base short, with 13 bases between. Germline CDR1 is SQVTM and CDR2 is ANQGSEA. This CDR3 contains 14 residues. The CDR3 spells CSVGSGGENTEAFF. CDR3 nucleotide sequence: TGCAGCGTTGGGTCCGGGGGTGAGAACACTGAAGCTTTCTTT.

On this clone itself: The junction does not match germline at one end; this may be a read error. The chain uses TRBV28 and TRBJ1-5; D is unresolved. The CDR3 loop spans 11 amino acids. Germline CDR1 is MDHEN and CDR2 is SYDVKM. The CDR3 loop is CASTSDHPQHF. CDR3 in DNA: TGTGCCAGCACATCCGATCATCCCCAGCATTTT.

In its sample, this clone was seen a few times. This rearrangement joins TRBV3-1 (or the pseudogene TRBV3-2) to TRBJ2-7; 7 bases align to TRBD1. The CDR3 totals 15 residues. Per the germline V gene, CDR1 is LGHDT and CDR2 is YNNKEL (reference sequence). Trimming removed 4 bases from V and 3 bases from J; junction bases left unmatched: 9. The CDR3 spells CASSRNWAGGYEQYF. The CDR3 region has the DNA TGTGCCAGCAGCCGCAATTGGGCAGGGGGCTACGAGCAGTACTTC.

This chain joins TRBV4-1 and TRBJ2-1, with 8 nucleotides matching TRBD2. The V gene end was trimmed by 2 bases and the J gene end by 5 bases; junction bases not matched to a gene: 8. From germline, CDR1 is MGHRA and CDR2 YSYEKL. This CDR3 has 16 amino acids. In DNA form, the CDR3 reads TGCGCCAGCAGCCAAAATCCGGGACTAGTGCACAATGAGCAGTTCTTC. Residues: CASSQNPGLVHNEQFF.

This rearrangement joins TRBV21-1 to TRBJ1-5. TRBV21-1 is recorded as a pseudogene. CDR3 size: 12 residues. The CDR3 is CATLEVDQPQHF. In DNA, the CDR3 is TGTGCCACCTTAGAGGTGGATCAGCCCCAGCATTTT.

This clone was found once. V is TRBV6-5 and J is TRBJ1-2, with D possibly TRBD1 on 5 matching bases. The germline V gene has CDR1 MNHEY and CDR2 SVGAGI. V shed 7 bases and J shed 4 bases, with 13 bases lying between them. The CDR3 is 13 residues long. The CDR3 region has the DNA TGTGCCAGCACCTCGGACATCAGCTATGGCTACACCTTC. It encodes CASTSDISYGYTF.

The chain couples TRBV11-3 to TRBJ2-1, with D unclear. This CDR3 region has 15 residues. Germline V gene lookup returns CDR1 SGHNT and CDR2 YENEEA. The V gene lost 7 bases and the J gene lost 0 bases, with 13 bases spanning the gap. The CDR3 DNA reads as TGTGCCAGCATCCCCTGGGGTTTCTCCTACAATGAGCAGTTCTTC. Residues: CASIPWGFSYNEQFF.

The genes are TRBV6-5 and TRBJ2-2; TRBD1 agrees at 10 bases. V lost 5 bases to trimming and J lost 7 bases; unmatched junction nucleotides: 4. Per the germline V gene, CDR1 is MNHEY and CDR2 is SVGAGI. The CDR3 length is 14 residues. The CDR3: CASSRDRGDGELFF. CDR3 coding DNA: TGTGCCAGCAGTCGGGACAGGGGAGACGGGGAGCTGTTTTTT.

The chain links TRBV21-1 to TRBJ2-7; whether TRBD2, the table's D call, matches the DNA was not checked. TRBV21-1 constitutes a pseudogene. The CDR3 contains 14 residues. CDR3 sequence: CASSNYTGVRGFFF. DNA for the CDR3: TGTGCCAGCAGCAATTATACGGGCGTCCGGGGTTTTTTTTTC.

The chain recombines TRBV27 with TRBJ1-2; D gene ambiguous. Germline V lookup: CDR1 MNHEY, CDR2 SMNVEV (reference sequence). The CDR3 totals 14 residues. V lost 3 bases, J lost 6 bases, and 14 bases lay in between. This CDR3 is CASSFGREGHGYTF. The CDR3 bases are TGTGCCAGCAGTTTCGGTAGGGAGGGTCATGGCTACACCTTC.

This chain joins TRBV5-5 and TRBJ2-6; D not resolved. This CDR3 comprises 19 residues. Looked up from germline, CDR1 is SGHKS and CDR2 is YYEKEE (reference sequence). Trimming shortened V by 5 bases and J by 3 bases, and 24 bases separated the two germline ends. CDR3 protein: CASRPFPIPWGGGANVLTF. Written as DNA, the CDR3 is TGTGCCAGCAGACCCTTTCCTATACCGTGGGGTGGTGGGGCCAACGTCCTGACTTTC.

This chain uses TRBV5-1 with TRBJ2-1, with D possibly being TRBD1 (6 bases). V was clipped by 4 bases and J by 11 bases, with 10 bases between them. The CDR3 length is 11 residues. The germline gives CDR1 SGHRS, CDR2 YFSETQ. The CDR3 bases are TGCGCCAGCAGCGAAAGGGGGAAGCAGTTCTTC. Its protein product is CASSERGKQFF.

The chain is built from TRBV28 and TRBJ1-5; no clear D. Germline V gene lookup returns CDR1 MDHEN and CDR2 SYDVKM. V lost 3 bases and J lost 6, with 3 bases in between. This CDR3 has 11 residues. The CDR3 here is CASSLGQPQHF. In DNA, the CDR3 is TGTGCCAGCAGTTTGGGTCAGCCCCAGCATTTT.

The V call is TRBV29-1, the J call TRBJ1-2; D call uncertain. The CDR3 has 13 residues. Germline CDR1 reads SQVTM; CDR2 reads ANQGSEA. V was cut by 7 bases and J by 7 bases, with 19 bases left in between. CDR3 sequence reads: CSAPRPGKGGYTF. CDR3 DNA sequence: TGCAGCGCCCCAAGGCCCGGGAAGGGTGGCTACACCTTC.

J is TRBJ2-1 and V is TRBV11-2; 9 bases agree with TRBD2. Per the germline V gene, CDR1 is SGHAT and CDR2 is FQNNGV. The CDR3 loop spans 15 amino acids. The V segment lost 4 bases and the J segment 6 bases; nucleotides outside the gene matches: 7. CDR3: CASSSLAGAGNEQFF. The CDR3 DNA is TGTGCCAGCAGCTCTTTAGCGGGAGCGGGCAATGAGCAGTTCTTC.

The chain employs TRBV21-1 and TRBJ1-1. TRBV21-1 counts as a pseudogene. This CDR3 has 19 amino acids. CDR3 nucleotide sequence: TGTGCCAGCAGCCAACGAGAGCAGGCGGGAGGGCCTATGAACACTGAAGCTTTCTTT. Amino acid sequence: CASSQREQAGGPMNTEAFF.

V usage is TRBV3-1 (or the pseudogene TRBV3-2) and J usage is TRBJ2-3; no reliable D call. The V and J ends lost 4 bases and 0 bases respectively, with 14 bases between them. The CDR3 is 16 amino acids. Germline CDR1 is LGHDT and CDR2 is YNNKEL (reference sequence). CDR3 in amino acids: CASSPHGSASTDTQYF. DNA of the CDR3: TGTGCCAGCAGCCCCCATGGAAGCGCCAGCACAGATACGCAGTATTTT.

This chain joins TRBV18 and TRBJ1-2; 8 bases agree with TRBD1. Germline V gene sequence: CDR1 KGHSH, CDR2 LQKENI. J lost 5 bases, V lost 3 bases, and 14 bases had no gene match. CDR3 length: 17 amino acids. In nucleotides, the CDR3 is TGTGCCAGCTCACCGTATCGCGGCGGACAGGGCCTATATGGCTACACCTTC. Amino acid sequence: CASSPYRGGQGLYGYTF.

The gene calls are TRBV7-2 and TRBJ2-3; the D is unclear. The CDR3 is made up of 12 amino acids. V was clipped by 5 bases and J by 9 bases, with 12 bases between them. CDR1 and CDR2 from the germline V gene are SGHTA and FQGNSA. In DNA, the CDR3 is TGTGCCAGCAGCGGCTCCCTTGGGACGCAGTATTTT. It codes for CASSGSLGTQYF.

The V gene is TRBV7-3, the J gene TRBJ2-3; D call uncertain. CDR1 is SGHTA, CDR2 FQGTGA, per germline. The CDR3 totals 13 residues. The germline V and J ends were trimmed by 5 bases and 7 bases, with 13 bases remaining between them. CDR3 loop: CASSPDSSHTQYF. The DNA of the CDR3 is TGTGCCAGCAGCCCCGACTCGTCCCATACGCAGTATTTT. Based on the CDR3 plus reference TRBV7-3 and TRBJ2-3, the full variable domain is GAGVSQTPSNKVTEKGKYVELRCDPISGHTALYWYRQSLGQGPEFLIYFQGTGAADDSGLPNDRFFAVRPEGSVSTLKIQRTERGDSAVYLCASSPDSSHTQYFGPGTRLTVL.

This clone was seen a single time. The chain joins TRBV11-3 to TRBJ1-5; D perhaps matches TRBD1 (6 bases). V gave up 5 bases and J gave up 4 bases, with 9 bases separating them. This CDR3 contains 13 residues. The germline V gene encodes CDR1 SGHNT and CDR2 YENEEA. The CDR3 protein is CASSSTGNQPQHF. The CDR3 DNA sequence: TGTGCCAGCAGCAGCACAGGGAATCAGCCCCAGCATTTT.

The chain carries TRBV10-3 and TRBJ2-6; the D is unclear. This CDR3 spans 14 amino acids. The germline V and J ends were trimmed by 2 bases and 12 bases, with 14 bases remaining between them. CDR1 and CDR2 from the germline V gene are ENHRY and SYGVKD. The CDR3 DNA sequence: TGTGCCATCAGTGAGGCAAGGAACCCAAGCGTCCTGACTTTC. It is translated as CAISEARNPSVLTF.

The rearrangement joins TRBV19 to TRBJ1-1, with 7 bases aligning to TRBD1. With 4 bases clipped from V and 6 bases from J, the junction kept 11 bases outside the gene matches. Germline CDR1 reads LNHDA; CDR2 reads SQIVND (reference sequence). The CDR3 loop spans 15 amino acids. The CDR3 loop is CASSTHAGGAAEAFF. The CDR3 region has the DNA TGTGCCAGTAGTACGCACGCAGGGGGGGCCGCTGAAGCTTTCTTT. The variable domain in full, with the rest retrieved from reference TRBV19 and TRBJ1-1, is DGGITQSPKYLFRKEGQNVTLSCEQNLNHDAMYWYRQDPGQGLRLIYYSQIVNDFQKGDIAEGYSVSREKKESFPLTVTSAQKNPTAFYLCASSTHAGGAAEAFFGQGTRLTVV.

This CDR3 is CASSLDSRTDTQYF. The DNA of the CDR3 is TGTGCCAGCAGCTTAGACTCCCGCACAGATACGCAGTATTTT. J is TRBJ2-3 and V is TRBV7-9; unclear D gene. The CDR3 loop spans 14 amino acids. Trimming took 1 base from V and 1 from J, leaving 6 bases between them. Germline CDR1 is SEHNR and CDR2 is FQNEAQ (reference sequence).